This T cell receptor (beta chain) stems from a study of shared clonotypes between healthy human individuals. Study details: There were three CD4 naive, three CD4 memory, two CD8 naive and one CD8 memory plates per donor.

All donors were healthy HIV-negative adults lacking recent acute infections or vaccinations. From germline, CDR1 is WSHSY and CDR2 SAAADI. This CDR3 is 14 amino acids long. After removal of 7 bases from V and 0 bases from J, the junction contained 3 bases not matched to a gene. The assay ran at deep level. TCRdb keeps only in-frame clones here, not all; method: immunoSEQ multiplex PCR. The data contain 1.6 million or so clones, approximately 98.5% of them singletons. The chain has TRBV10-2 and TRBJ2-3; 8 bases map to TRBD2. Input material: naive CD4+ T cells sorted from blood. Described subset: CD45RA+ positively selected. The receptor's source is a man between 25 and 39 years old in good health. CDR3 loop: CASMGTRSTDTQYF. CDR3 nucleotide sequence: TGCGCCAGCATGGGGACTAGGAGCACAGATACGCAGTATTTT.